This T cell receptor beta chain appears in the sequencing data of a study of shared clonotypes between healthy human individuals. The germline CDR1 and CDR2 sequences are MDHEN and SYDVKM. The CDR3 spans 11 residues. V gave up 3 bases and J gave up 11 bases, with 8 bases separating them. Clones were sequenced by immunoSEQ multiplex PCR, and TCRdb holds only the in-frame ones, with some missing. Of 2 million to 2.5 million clones detected, 93% appear once; the ten largest clones hold around 0.37%. This receptor was obtained from a man between 18 and 35 years old in good health. Some clones in this sample may be carry-over from other donors' samples. This chain joins TRBV28 and TRBJ2-1; D is ambiguous. The sequencing input was naive CD4+ T cells from PBMCs. Subset meaning: CD45RA+ positively selected. The CDR3, as DNA: TGTGCCAGCAGTTTGATCCAGCAGCAGTTCTTC. This translates into CASSLIQQQFF.